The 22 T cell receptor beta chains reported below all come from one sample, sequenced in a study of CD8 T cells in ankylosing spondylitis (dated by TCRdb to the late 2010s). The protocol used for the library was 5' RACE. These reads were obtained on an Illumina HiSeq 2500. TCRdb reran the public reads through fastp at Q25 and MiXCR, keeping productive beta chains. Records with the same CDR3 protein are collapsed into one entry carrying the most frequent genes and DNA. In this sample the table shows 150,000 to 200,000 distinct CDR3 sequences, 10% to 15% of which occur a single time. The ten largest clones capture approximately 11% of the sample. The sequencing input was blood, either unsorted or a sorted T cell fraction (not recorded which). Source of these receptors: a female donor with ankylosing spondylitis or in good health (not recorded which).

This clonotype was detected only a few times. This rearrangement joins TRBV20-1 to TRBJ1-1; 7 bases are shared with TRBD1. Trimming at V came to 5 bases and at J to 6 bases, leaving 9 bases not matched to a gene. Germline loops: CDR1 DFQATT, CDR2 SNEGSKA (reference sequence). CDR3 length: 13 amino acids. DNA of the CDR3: TGCAGTGCTGTCCGGGACAGCCCCGCTGAAGCTTTCTTT. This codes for CSAVRDSPAEAFF.

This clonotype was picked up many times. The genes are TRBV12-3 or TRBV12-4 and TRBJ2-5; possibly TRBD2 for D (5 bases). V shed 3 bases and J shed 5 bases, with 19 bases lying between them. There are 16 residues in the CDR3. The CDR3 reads CASSFVPLEAPETQYF. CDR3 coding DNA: TGTGCCAGCAGTTTTGTCCCGCTGGAGGCCCCGGAGACCCAGTACTTC.

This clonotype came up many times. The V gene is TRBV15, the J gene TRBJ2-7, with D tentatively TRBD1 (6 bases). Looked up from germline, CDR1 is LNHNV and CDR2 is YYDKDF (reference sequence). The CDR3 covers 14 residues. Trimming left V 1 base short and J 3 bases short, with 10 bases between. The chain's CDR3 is CATSRAGRGYEQYF. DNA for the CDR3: TGTGCCACCAGCAGAGCCGGCAGGGGCTACGAGCAGTACTTC.

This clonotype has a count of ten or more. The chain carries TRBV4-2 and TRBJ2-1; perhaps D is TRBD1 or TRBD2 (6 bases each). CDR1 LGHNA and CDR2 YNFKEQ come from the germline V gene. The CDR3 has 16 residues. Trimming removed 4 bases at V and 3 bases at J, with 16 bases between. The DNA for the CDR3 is TGTGCCAGCAGCCCCAGGGGCGGGACGGTCTACAATGAGCAGTTCTTC. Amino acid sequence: CASSPRGGTVYNEQFF.

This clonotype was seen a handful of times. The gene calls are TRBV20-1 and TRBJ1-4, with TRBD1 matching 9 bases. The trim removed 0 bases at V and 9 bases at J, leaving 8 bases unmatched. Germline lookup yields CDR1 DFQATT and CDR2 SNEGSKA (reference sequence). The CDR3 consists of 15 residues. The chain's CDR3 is CSARDPGTGPQKLFF. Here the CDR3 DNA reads TGCAGTGCTAGAGATCCCGGGACAGGGCCCCAAAAACTGTTTTTT.

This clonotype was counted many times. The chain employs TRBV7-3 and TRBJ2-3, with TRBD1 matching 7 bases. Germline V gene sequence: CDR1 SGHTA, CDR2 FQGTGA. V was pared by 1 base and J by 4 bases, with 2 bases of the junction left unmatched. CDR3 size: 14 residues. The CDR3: CASSLRDRADTQYF. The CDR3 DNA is TGTGCCAGCAGCTTAAGAGACAGGGCAGATACGCAGTATTTT.

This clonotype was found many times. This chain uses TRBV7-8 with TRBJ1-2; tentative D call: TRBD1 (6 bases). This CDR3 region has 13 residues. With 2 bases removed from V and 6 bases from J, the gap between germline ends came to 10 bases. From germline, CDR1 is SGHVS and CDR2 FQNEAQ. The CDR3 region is CASSLRGFDGYTF. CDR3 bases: TGTGCCAGCAGCTTAAGGGGGTTCGATGGCTACACCTTC.

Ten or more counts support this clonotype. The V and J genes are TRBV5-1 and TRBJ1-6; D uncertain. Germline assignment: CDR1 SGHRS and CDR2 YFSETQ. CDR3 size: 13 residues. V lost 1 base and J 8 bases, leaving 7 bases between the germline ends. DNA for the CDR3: TGCGCCAGCAGCTTGAACGGGGATTCACCCCTCCACTTT. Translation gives CASSLNGDSPLHF.

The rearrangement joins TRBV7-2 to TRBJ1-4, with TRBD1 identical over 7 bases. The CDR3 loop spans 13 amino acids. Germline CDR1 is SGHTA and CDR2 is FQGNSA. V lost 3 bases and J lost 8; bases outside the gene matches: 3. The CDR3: CASSFGRGEKLFF. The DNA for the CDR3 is TGTGCCAGCAGCTTCGGCAGGGGGGAAAAACTGTTTTTT.

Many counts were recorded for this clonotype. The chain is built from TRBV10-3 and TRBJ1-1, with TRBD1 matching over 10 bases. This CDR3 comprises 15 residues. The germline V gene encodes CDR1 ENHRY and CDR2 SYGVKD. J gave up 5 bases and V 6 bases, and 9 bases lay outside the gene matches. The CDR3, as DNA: TGTGCCATCAGATCCGGGACAGGGGAAAGAACTGAAGCTTTCTTT. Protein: CAIRSGTGERTEAFF.

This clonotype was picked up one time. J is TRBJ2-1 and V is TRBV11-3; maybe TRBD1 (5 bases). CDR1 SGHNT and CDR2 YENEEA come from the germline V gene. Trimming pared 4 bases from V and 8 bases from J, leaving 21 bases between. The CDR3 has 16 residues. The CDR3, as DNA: TGTGCCAGCAGCTCGAGAGCCGGGTCAGGGTTGGATGAGCAGTTCTTC. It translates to CASSSRAGSGLDEQFF.

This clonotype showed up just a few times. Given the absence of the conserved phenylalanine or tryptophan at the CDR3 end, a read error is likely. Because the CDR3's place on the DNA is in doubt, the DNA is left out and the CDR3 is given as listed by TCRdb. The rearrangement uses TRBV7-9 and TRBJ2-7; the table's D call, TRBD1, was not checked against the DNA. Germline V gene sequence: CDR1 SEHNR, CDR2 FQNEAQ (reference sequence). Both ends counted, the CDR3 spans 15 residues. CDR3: CASSLAPTSSDRDLI.

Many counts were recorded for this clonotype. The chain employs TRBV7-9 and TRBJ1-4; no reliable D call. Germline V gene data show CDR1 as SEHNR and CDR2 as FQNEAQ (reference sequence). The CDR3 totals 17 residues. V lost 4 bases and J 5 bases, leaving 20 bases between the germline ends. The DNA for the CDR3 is TGTGCCAGCAGCTCCCATTCCTATGCCCCCGAGAATGAAAAACTGTTTTTT. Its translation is CASSSHSYAPENEKLFF.

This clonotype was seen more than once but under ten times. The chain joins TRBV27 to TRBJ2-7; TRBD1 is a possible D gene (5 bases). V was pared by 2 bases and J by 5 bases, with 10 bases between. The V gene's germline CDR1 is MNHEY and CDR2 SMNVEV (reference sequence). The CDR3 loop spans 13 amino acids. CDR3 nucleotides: TGTGCCAGCAGTTTAACCAGGGTCCACGAGCAGTACTTC. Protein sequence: CASSLTRVHEQYF.

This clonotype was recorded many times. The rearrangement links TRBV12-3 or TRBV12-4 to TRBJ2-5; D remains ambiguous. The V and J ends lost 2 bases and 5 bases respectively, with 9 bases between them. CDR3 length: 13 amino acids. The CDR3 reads CASSLQSPETQYF. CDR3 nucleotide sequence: TGTGCCAGCAGTTTACAGAGCCCCGAGACCCAGTACTTC.

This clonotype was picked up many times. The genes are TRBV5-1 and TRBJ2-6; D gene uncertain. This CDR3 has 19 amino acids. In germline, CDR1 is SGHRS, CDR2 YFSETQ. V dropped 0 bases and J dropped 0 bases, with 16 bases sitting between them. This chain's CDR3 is CASSLVRGGPSSGANVLTF. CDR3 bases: TGCGCCAGCAGCTTGGTTCGCGGTGGACCTAGCTCTGGGGCCAACGTCCTGACTTTC. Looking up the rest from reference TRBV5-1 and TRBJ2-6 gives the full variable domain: KAGVTQTPRYLIKTRGQQVTLSCSPISGHRSVSWYQQTPGQGLQFLFEYFSETQRNKGNFPGRFSGRQFSNSRSEMNVSTLELGDSALYLCASSLVRGGPSSGANVLTFGAGSRLTVL.

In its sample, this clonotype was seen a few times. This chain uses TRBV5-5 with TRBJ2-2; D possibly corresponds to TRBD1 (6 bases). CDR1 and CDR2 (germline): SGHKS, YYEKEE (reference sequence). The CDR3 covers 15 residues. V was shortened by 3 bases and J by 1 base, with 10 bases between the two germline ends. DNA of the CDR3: TGTGCCAGCAGCTACAGGGATTTGAACACCGGGGAGCTGTTTTTT. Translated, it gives CASSYRDLNTGELFF.

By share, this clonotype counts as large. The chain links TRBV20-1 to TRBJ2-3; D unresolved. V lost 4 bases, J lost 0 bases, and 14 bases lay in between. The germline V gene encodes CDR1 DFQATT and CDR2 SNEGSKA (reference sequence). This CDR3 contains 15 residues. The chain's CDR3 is CSAIALGPSTDTQYF. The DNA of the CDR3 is TGCAGTGCTATAGCCCTAGGCCCTAGCACAGATACGCAGTATTTT.

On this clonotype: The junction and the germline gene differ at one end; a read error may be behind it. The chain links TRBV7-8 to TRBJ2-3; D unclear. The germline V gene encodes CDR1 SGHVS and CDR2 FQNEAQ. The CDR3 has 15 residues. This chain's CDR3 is CVSSPSVIDTDTQYF. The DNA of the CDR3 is TGTGTCAGCAGCCCCAGCGTTATAGACACAGATACGCAGTATTTT.

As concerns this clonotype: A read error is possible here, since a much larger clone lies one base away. The CDR3 loop is CASSLGSSGNQPQHF. CDR3 nucleotide sequence: TGCGCCAGCAGCTTGGGTAGTTCGGGCAATCAGCCCCAGCATTTT. The chain couples TRBV5-1 to TRBJ1-5; D call uncertain. Germline V gene lookup returns CDR1 SGHRS and CDR2 YFSETQ. The V end was cut by 0 bases, the J end by 2 bases, with 9 bases between. The CDR3 runs to 15 residues.

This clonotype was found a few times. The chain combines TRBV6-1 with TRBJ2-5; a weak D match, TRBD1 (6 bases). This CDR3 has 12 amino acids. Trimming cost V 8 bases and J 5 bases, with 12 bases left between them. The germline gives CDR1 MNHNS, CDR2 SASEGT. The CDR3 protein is CASSGHRETQYF. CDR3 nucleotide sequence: TGTGCCAGCTCGGGACATCGGGAGACCCAGTACTTC.

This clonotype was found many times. CDR3 loop: CSAIGDSDNQPQHF. The CDR3 DNA follows: TGCAGTGCAATCGGGGACAGCGACAATCAGCCCCAGCATTTT. The chain recombines TRBV20-1 with TRBJ1-5, with 7 bases identical to TRBD1. The CDR3 sequence is 14 residues long. V dropped 6 bases and J dropped 3; count of bases not matched to a gene: 8. Germline V gene sequence: CDR1 DFQATT, CDR2 SNEGSKA (reference sequence).